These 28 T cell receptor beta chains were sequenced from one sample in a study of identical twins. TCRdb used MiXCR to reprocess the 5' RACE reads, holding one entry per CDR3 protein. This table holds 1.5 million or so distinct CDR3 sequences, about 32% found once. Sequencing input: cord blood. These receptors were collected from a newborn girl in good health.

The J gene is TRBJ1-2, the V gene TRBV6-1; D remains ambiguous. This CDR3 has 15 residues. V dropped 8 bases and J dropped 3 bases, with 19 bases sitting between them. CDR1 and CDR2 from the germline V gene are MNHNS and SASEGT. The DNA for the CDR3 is TGTGCCAGCTCCGACTACGGGGAAGTGGACTATGGCTACACCTTC. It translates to CASSDYGEVDYGYTF.

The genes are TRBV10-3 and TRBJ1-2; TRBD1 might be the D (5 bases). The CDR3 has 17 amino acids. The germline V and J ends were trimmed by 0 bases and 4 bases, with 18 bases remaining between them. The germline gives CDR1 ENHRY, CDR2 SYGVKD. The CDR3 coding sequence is TGTGCCATCAGTGAGTCGATTCGGGTCCGACAGCCCTATGGCTACACCTTC. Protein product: CAISESIRVRQPYGYTF.

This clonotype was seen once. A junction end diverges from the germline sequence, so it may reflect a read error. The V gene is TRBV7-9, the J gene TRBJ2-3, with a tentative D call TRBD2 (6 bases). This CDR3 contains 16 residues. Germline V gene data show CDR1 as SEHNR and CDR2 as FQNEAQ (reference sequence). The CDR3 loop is CASSTIGTRSTDTRYF. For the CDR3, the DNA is TGCGCCAGCTCTACGATCGGGACTCGCAGCACAGATACGCGGTATTTT.

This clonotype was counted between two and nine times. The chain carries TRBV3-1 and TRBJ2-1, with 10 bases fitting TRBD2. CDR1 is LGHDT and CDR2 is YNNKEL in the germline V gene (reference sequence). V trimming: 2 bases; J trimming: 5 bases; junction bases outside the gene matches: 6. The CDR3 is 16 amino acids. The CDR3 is CASSQLSGGLNNEQFF. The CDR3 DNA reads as TGTGCCAGCAGCCAACTTAGCGGGGGGCTTAACAATGAGCAGTTCTTC.

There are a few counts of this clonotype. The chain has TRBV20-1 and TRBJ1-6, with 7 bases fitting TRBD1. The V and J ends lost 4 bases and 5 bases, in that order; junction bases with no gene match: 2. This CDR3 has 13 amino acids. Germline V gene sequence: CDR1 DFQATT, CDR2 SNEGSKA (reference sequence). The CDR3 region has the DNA TGCAGTGCTAAGACAGGGAATAATTCACCCCTCCACTTT. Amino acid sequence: CSAKTGNNSPLHF.

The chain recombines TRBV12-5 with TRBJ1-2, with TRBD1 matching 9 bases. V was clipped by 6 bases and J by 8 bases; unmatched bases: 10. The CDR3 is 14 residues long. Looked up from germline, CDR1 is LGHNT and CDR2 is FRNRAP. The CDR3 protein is CASGFNRGLEGYTF. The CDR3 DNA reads TGTGCTAGTGGCTTTAACAGGGGGCTGGAGGGCTACACCTTC.

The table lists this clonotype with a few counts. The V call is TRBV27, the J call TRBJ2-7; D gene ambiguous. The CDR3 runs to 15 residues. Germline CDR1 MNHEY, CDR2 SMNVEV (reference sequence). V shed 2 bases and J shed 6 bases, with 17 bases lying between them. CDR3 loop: CASSLGSGFLGEQYF. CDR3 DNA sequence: TGTGCCAGCAGTTTAGGTTCTGGGTTCCTGGGCGAGCAGTACTTC.

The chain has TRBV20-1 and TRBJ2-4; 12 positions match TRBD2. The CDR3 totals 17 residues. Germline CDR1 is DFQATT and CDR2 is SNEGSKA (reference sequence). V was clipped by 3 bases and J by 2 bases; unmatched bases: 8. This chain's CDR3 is CSASGPSGGATKNIQYF. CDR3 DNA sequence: TGCAGTGCTAGTGGACCTAGCGGGGGGGCGACCAAAAACATTCAGTACTTC.

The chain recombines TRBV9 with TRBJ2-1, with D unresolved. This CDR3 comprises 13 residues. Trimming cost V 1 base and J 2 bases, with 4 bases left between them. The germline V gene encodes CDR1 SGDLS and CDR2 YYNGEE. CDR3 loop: CASSVWPYNEQFF. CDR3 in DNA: TGTGCCAGCAGCGTATGGCCCTACAATGAGCAGTTCTTC. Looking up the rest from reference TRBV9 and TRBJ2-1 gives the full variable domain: DSGVTQTPKHLITATGQRVTLRCSPRSGDLSVYWYQQSLDQGLQFLIQYYNGEERAKGNILERFSAQQFPDLHSELNLSSLELGDSALYFCASSVWPYNEQFFGPGTRLTVL.

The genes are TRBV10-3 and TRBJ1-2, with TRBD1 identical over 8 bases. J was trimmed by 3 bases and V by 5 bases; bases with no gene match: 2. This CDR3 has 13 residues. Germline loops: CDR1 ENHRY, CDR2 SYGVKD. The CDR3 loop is CAISPQGDYGYTF. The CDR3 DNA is TGTGCCATCAGTCCACAGGGGGACTATGGCTACACCTTC.

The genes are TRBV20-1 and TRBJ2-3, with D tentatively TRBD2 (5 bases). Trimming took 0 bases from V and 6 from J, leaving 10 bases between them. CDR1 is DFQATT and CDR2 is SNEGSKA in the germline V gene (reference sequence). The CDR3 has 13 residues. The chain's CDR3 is CSARESGTDTQYF. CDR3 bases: TGCAGTGCTAGAGAAAGCGGAACGGATACGCAGTATTTT.

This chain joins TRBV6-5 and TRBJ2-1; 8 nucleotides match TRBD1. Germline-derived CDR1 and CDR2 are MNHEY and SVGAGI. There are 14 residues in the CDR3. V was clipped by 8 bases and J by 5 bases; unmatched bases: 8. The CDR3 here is CASGRTGLNNEQFF. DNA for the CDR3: TGTGCCAGCGGGAGGACAGGGCTGAACAATGAGCAGTTCTTC.

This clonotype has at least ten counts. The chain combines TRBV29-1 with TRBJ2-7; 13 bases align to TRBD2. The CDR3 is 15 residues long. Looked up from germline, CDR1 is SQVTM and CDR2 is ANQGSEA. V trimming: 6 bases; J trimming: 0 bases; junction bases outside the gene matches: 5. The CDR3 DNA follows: TGCAGCGTCCTCGGACTAGCGGGAGTCTCCTACGAGCAGTACTTC. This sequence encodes CSVLGLAGVSYEQYF.

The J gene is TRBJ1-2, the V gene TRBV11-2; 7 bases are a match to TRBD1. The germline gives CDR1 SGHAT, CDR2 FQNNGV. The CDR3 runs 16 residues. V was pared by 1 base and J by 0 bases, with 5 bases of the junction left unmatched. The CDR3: CASSLVGQEANYGYTF. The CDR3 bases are TGTGCCAGCAGCTTAGTAGGACAGGAGGCTAACTATGGCTACACCTTC.

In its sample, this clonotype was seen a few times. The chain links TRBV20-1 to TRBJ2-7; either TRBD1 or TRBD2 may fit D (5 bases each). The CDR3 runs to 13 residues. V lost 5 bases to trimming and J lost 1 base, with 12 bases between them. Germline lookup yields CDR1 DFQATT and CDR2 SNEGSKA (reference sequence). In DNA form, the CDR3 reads TGCAGTGCTGGGGACGGCGGGTCCTACGAGCAGTACTTC. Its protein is CSAGDGGSYEQYF.

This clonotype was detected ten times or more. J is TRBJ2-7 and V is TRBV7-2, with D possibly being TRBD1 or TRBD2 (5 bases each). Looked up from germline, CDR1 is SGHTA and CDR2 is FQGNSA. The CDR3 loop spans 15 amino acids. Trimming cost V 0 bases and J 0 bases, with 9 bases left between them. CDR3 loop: CASSLAGDLSYEQYF. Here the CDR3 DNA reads TGTGCCAGCAGCTTAGCGGGGGACCTCTCCTACGAGCAGTACTTC.

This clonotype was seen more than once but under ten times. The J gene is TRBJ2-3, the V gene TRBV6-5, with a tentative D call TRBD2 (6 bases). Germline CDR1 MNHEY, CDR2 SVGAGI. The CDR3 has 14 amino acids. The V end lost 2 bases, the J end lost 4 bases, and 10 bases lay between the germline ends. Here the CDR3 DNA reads TGTGCCAGCAGTTACGCGGGAAGGCCAGATACGCAGTATTTT. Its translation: CASSYAGRPDTQYF.

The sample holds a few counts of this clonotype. The CDR3 is CASSLSPSVNTGELFF. The CDR3 region has the DNA TGTGCCAGCAGCCTATCCCCAAGCGTGAACACCGGGGAGCTGTTTTTT. The chain recombines TRBV7-2 with TRBJ2-2; D gene unclear. This CDR3 is built from 16 residues. Trimming removed 5 bases at V and 1 base at J, with 14 bases between. Germline assignment: CDR1 SGHTA and CDR2 FQGNSA. The full variable domain, with the rest looked up from reference TRBV7-2 and TRBJ2-2, is GAGVSQSPSNKVTEKGKDVELRCDPISGHTALYWYRQSLGQGLEFLIYFQGNSAPDKSGLPSDRFSAERTGGSVSTLTIQRTQQEDSAVYLCASSLSPSVNTGELFFGEGSRLTVL.

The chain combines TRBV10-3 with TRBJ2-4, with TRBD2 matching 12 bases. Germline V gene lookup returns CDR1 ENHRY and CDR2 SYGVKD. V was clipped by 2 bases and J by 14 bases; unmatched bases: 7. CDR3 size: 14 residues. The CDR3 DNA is TGTGCCATCAGTGAGCGGACTAGCGGGAATGGGGAGTACTTC. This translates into CAISERTSGNGEYF.

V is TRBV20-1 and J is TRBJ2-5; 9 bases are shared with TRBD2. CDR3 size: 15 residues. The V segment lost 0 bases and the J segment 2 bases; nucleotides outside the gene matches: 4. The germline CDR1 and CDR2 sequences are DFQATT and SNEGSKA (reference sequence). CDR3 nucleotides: TGCAGTGCTAGAGATGTCCTAGCGGGGCAAGAGACCCAGTACTTC. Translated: CSARDVLAGQETQYF.

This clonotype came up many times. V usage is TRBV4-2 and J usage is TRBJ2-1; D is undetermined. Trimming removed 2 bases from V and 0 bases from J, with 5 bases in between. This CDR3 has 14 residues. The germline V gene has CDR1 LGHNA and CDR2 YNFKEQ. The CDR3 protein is CASSQTGSYNEQFF. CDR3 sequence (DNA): TGTGCCAGCAGCCAAACGGGCTCCTACAATGAGCAGTTCTTC.

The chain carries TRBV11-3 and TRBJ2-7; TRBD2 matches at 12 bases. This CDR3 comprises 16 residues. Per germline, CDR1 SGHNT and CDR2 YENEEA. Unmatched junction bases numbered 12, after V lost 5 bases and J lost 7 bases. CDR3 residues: CASSRSGTSGYNEQYF. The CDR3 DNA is TGTGCCAGCAGCCGCTCCGGGACTAGCGGGTACAATGAGCAGTACTTC. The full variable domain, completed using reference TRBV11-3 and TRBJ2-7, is EAGVVQSPRYKIIEKKQPVAFWCNPISGHNTLYWYLQNLGQGPELLIRYENEEAVDDSQLPKDRFSAERLKGVDSTLKIQPAELGDSAVYLCASSRSGTSGYNEQYFGPGTRLTVT.

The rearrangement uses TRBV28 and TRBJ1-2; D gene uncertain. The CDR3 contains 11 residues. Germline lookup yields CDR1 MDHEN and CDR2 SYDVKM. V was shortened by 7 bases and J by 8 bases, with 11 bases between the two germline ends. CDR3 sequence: CASMESRGYTF. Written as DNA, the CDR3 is TGTGCCAGCATGGAATCGCGGGGCTACACCTTC.

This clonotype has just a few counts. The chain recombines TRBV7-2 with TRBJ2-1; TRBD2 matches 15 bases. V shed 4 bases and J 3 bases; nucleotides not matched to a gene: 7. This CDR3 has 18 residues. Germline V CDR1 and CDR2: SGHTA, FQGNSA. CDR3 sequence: CASSSGTSGRSYYNEQFF. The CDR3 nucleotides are TGTGCCAGCAGCTCCGGGACTAGCGGGAGGAGTTACTACAATGAGCAGTTCTTC.

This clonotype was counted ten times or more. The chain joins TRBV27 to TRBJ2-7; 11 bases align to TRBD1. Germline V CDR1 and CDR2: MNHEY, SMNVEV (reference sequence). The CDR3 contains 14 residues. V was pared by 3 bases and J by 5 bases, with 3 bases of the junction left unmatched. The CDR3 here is CASSLDRGRNEQYF. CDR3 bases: TGTGCCAGCAGTTTGGACAGGGGGCGAAACGAGCAGTACTTC.

CDR3 loop: CASSYPITPNLRHRGRTDTQYF. The CDR3 DNA follows: TGTGCCAGCAGCTACCCAATCACCCCAAATTTACGCCACAGGGGGCGCACAGATACGCAGTATTTT. The J gene is TRBJ2-3, the V gene TRBV11-2; 9 positions match TRBD1. From germline, CDR1 is SGHAT and CDR2 FQNNGV. The CDR3 has 22 residues. V dropped 4 bases and J dropped 1; count of bases not matched to a gene: 24.

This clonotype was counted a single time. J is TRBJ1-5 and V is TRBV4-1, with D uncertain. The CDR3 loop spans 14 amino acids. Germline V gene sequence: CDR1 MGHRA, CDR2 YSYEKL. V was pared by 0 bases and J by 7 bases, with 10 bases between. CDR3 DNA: TGCGCCAGCAGCCAAGACGGGCGCCGGCAGCCCCAGCATTTT. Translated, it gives CASSQDGRRQPQHF.

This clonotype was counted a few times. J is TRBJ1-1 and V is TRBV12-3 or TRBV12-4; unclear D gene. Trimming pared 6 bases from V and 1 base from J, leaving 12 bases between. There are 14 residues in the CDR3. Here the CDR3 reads CASRSPYGNTEAFF. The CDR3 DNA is TGTGCCAGCAGATCACCGTACGGGAACACTGAAGCTTTCTTT.